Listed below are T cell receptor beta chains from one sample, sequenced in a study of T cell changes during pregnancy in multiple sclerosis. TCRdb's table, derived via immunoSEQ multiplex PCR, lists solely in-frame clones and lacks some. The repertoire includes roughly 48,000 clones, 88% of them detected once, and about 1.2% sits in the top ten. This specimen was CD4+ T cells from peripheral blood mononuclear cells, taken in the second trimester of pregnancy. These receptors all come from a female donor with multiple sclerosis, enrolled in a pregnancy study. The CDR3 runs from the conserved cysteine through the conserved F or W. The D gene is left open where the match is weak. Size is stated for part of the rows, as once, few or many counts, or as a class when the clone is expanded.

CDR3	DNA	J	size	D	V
CASSEGGSYGYTF	TGTGCCAGCAGTGAAGGGGGCAGCTATGGCTACACCTTC	TRBJ1-2	.	.	TRBV25-1
CASILLAGSSYEQYF	TGTGCCAGCATTTTACTAGCGGGAAGCTCCTACGAGCAGTACTTC	TRBJ2-7	.	TRBD2	TRBV6-1
CASSLVRASGANVLTF	TGTGCCAGCAGCTTGGTCAGGGCGTCCGGGGCCAACGTCCTGACTTTC	TRBJ2-6	.	.	TRBV5-4
CASSTGSEKLFF	TGTGCCAGTAGTACCGGGAGTGAAAAACTGTTTTTT	TRBJ1-4	few	.	TRBV19
CASSHPDREAFF	TGCGCCAGCAGCCATCCGGACAGGGAAGCTTTCTTT	TRBJ1-1	medium-sized	TRBD1	TRBV5-1
CASSEQGYNEQFF	TGTGCCAGCAGTGAACAGGGCTACAATGAGCAGTTCTTC	TRBJ2-1	.	.	TRBV25-1
CASRLDSRVGYTF	TGCGCCAGCAGATTGGACAGCCGCGTCGGCTACACCTTC	TRBJ1-2	.	.	TRBV5-1
CATQEEGQGIGELFF	TGTGCCACCCAGGAAGAGGGACAGGGTATAGGGGAGCTGTTTTTT	TRBJ2-2	few	TRBD1	TRBV10-3
CASIEWGGKNTEAFF	TGTGCCAGTATAGAATGGGGGGGAAAGAACACTGAAGCTTTCTTT	TRBJ1-1	.	.	TRBV19
CASSQDTGQGNYEQYF	TGTGCCAGCAGCCAAGATACCGGACAGGGGAACTACGAGCAGTACTTC	TRBJ2-7	.	TRBD1	TRBV4-2
CASSVQETGYTF	TGTGCCAGCAGTGTACAGGAGACTGGCTACACCTTC	TRBJ1-2	once	.	TRBV2
CASSLLGPNTGELFF	TGCGCCAGCAGCTTGTTGGGCCCGAACACCGGGGAGCTGTTTTTT	TRBJ2-2	few	.	TRBV5-1
CAISESGTGVHEQYF	TGTGCCATCAGTGAGTCCGGGACAGGGGTCCACGAGCAGTACTTC	TRBJ2-7	.	TRBD1	TRBV10-3
CSAPSTDTQYF	TGCAGTGCCCCGAGCACAGATACGCAGTATTTT	TRBJ2-3	.	.	TRBV20-1
CAAEVSVWDYTQYF	TGTGCAGCGGAGGTGAGCGTCTGGGACTATACGCAGTATTTT	TRBJ2-3	.	.	TRBV2
CASSLGLAYNEQFF	TGTGCCAGCAGCTTAGGACTAGCCTACAATGAGCAGTTCTTC	TRBJ2-1	.	TRBD2	TRBV7-3
CASSLMPGDGYTF	TGTGCCAGCAGCTTAATGCCAGGGGATGGCTACACCTTC	TRBJ1-2	.	.	TRBV7-2
CASSFAAGVTDTQYF	TGCGCCAGCAGCTTTGCGGCGGGAGTTACAGATACGCAGTATTTT	TRBJ2-3	.	TRBD2	TRBV5-1
CASSLTSGRRDTQYF	TGTGCCAGCAGCTTGACTAGCGGGAGACGAGATACGCAGTATTTT	TRBJ2-3	.	TRBD2	TRBV5-6
CSVKGLAGGGVQETQYF	TGCAGCGTTAAGGGCCTAGCGGGAGGGGGTGTGCAAGAGACCCAGTACTTC	TRBJ2-5	.	TRBD2	TRBV29-1
CAWSRYLSGNTIYF	TGTGCCTGGAGTCGTTATCTCTCTGGAAACACCATATATTTT	TRBJ1-3	.	.	TRBV30
CASSDRQGHQPQHF	TGTGCCAGCAGTGACCGACAGGGCCATCAGCCCCAGCATTTT	TRBJ1-5	.	TRBD1	TRBV28
CASTDRDRGGHEQYF	TGTGCCAGCACAGACCGGGACAGGGGCGGCCACGAGCAGTACTTC	TRBJ2-7	.	TRBD1	TRBV6-6
CASSPPTAEAFF	TGTGCCAGCTCACCACCGACAGCTGAAGCTTTCTTT	TRBJ1-1	.	.	TRBV18
CASSATGQAFSYEQYF	TGCGCCAGCAGCGCAACGGGACAGGCGTTCTCCTACGAGCAGTACTTC	TRBJ2-7	once	TRBD1	TRBV5-1
CASSREAEQFF	TGTGCCAGCAGTCGAGAGGCTGAGCAGTTCTTC	TRBJ2-1	.	.	TRBV6-5
CASSLLLLADTYF	TGTGCCAGCAGCCTCTTACTACTAGCGGACACGTACTTC	TRBJ2-7	once	TRBD2	TRBV7-9
CAITGQGVGTGELFF	TGTGCCATCACAGGACAGGGGGTAGGAACCGGGGAGCTGTTTTTT	TRBJ2-2	.	TRBD1	TRBV10-3
CASSKGTGGTTGELFF	TGTGCCAGTAGTAAAGGGACAGGGGGGACCACCGGGGAGCTGTTTTTT	TRBJ2-2	.	TRBD1	TRBV19
CASSPSGIIEQFF	TGTGCCAGCTCACCTAGCGGGATAATTGAGCAGTTCTTC	TRBJ2-1	once	TRBD2	TRBV18
CASSSGGTDSDTQYF	TGTGCCAGCAGCTCGGGGGGGACAGACTCAGATACGCAGTATTTT	TRBJ2-3	.	.	TRBV5-4
CSAIQGADYTF	TGCAGTGCTATACAGGGGGCGGACTACACCTTC	TRBJ1-2	.	TRBD1	TRBV20-1
CASSLGGGNEKLFF	TGTGCCAGCAGCTTAGGCGGGGGAAATGAAAAACTGTTTTTT	TRBJ1-4	.	.	TRBV7-2
CASSQPTSGSTDTQYF	TGTGCCAGCAGCCAGCCTACTAGCGGGTCCACAGATACGCAGTATTTT	TRBJ2-3	.	TRBD2	TRBV16
CASSRHLNYEQYF	TGTGCCAGTAGTAGGCATCTCAACTACGAGCAGTACTTC	TRBJ2-7	.	.	TRBV19
CASSGTGPGELFF	TGTGCCAGCAGTGGGACAGGGCCCGGGGAGCTGTTTTTT	TRBJ2-2	once	TRBD1	TRBV6-1
CASSSTSGSAYEQYF	TGTGCCAGTAGTAGCACTAGCGGGAGCGCCTACGAGCAGTACTTC	TRBJ2-7	.	TRBD2	TRBV19
CASSSHGQGNYGYTF	TGTGCCAGCAGTTCGCATGGACAGGGGAACTATGGCTACACCTTC	TRBJ1-2	.	TRBD1	TRBV7-2
CASSHRLQGSYSYEQYF	TGTGCCAGCAGCCACCGGCTACAGGGATCTTACTCCTACGAGCAGTACTTC	TRBJ2-7	.	.	TRBV5-4
CASSQDTYGYTF	TGTGCCAGCAGCCAAGACACTTATGGCTACACCTTC	TRBJ1-2	.	.	TRBV7-2
CASSAPRSPYEQYF	TGCGCCAGCAGTGCCCCCCGTAGTCCCTACGAGCAGTACTTC	TRBJ2-7	.	.	TRBV10-2
CASSEQGYEQYF	TGTGCCAGCAGTGAACAGGGCTACGAGCAGTACTTC	TRBJ2-7	.	.	TRBV2
CASSPTQGGLMNTEAFF	TGTGCCAGCTCACCAACGCAGGGAGGTTTAATGAACACTGAAGCTTTCTTT	TRBJ1-1	many	.	TRBV18
CASSLLGGGLTNEKLFF	TGTGCCAGCAGCTTATTAGGAGGCGGGTTAACTAATGAAAAACTGTTTTTT	TRBJ1-4	.	.	TRBV7-2
CASSRMPGLPEAFF	TGTGCCAGCAGCCGGATGCCAGGTCTCCCTGAAGCTTTCTTT	TRBJ1-1	.	.	TRBV7-9
CSVRQGANTEAFF	TGCAGCGTTCGCCAGGGGGCGAACACTGAAGCTTTCTTT	TRBJ1-1	once	TRBD1	TRBV29-1